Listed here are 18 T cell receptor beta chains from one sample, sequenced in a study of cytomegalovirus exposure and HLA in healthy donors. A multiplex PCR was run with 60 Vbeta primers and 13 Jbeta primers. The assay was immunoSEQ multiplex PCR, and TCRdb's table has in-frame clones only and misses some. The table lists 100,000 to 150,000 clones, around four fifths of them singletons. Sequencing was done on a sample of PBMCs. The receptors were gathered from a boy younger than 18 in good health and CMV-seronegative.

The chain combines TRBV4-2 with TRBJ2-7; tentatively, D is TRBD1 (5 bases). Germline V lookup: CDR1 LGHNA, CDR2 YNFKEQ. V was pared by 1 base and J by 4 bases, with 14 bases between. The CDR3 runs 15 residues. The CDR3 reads CASSQGRGLPYEQYF. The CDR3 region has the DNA TGTGCCAGCAGCCAAGGTAGGGGATTACCGTACGAGCAGTACTTC.

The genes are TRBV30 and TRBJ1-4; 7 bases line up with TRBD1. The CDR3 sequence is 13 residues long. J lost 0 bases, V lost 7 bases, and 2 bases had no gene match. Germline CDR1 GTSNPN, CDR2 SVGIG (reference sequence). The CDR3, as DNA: TGTGCCTCTGACAGGGCAACTAATGAAAAACTGTTTTTT. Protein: CASDRATNEKLFF.

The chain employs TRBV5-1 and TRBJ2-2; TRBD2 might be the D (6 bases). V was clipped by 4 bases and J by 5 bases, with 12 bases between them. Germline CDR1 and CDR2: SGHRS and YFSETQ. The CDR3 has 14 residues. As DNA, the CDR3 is TGCGCCAGCAGCATCCGGGACTCGACCGGGGAGCTGTTTTTT. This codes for CASSIRDSTGELFF.

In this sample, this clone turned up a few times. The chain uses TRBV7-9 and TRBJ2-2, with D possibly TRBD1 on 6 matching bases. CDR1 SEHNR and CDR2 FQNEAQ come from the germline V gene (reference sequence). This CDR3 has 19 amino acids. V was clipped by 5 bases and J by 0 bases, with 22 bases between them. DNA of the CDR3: TGTGCCAGCAGCCCCCGGTGGACAGATCCCAATGCGAACACCGGGGAGCTGTTTTTT. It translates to CASSPRWTDPNANTGELFF. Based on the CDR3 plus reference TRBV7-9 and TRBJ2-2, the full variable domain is DTGVSQNPRHKITKRGQNVTFRCDPISEHNRLYWYRQTLGQGPEFLTYFQNEAQLEKSRLLSDRFSAERPKGSFSTLEIQRTEQGDSAMYLCASSPRWTDPNANTGELFFGEGSRLTVL.

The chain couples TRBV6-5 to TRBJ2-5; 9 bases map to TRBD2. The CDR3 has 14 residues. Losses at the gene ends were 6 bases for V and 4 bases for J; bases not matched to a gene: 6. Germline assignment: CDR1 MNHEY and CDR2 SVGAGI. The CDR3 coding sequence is TGTGCCAGCAGCTCGAGGCGGGAGGGAGAGACCCAGTACTTC. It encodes CASSSRREGETQYF.

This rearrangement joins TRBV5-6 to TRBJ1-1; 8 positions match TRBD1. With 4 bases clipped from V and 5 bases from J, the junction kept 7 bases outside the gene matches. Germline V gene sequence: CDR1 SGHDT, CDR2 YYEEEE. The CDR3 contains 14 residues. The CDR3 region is CASSTTGERTEAFF. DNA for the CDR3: TGTGCCAGCAGCACGACAGGGGAAAGAACTGAAGCTTTCTTT.

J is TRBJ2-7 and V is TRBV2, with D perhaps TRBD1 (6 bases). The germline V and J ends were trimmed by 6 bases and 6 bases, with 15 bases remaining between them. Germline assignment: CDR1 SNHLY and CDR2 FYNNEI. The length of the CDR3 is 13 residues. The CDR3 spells CASRGQEWSEQYF. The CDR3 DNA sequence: TGTGCCAGCAGGGGACAAGAGTGGTCCGAGCAGTACTTC.

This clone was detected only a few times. This CDR3 reads CASSYRGNTDTQYF. In DNA form, the CDR3 reads TGTGCCAGCAGTTACCGCGGGAACACAGATACGCAGTATTTT. This rearrangement joins TRBV6-5 to TRBJ2-3; perhaps TRBD2 as D (6 bases). There are 14 residues in the CDR3. Germline assignment: CDR1 MNHEY and CDR2 SVGAGI. Trimming removed 2 bases from V and 2 bases from J, with 8 bases in between.

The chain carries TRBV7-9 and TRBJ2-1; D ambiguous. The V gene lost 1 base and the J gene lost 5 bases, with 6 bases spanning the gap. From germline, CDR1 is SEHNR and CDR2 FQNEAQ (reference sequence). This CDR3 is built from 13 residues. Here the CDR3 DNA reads TGTGCCAGCAGCTTAGTGTCCAACAATGAGCAGTTCTTC. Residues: CASSLVSNNEQFF.

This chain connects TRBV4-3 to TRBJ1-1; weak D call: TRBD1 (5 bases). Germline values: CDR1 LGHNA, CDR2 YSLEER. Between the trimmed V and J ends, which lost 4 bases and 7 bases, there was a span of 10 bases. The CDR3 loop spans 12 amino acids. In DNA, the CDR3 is TGCGCCAGCAGCCTTGGGGGGAATGAAGCTTTCTTT. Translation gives CASSLGGNEAFF.

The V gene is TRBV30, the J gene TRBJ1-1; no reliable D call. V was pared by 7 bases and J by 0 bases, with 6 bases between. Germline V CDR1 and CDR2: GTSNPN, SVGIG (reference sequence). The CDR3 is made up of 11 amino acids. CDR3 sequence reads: CALAMNTEAFF. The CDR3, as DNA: TGTGCCTTAGCAATGAACACTGAAGCTTTCTTT.

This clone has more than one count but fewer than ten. The CDR3 region is CASSTAGWAGQFF. CDR3 DNA sequence: TGTGCCAGTAGTACGGCGGGATGGGCGGGGCAGTTCTTC. This rearrangement joins TRBV19 to TRBJ2-1; D perhaps matches TRBD2 (6 bases). The V gene's germline CDR1 is LNHDA and CDR2 SQIVND (reference sequence). The CDR3 is 13 amino acids. The V end was cut by 4 bases, the J end by 12 bases, with 16 bases between.

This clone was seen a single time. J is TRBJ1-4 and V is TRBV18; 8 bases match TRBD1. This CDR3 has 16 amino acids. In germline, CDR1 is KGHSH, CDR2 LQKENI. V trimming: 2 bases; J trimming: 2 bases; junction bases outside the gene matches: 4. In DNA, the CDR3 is TGTGCCAGCTCACCAGGACAGGGTCCGACTAATGAAAAACTGTTTTTT. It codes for CASSPGQGPTNEKLFF.

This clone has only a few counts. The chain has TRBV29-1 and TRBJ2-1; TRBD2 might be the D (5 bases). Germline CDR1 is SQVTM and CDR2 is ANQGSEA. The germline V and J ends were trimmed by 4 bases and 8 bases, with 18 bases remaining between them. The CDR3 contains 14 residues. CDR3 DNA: TGCAGCGTTGTAGGGAGTGAGAACGGACATGAGCAGTTCTTC. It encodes CSVVGSENGHEQFF.

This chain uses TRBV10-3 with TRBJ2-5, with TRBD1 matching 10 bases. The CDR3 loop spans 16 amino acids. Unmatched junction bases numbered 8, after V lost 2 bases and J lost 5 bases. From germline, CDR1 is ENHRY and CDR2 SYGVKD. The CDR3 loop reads CAISEGWDRGRETQYF. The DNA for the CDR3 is TGTGCCATCAGTGAGGGATGGGACAGGGGAAGGGAGACCCAGTACTTC.

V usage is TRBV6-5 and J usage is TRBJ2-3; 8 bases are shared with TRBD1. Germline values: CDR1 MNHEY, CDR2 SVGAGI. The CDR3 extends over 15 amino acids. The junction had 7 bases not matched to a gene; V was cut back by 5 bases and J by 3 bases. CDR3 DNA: TGTGCCAGCAGTCCTTGGACAGGGACGACAGATACGCAGTATTTT. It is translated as CASSPWTGTTDTQYF.

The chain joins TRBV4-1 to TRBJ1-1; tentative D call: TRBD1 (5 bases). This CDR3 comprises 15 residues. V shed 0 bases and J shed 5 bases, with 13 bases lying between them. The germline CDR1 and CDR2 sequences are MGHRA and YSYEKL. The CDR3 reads CASSQDSGGWTEAFF. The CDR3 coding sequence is TGCGCCAGCAGCCAAGATTCGGGGGGTTGGACTGAAGCTTTCTTT.

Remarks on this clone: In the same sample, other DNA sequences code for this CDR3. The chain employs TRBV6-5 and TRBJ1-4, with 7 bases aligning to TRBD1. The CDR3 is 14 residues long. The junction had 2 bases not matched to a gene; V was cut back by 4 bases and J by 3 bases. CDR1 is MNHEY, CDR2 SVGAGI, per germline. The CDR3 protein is CASSSGQANEKLFF. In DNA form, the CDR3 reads TGTGCCAGCAGTTCCGGACAGGCTAATGAAAAACTGTTTTTT.